A selection of T cell receptor beta chains follows, all from one sample in a study of Graves' ophthalmopathy and Graves' hyperthyroidism. Each CDR3 protein is one row after TCRdb ran MiXCR on the multiplex PCR reads. The sample lists about 620,000 distinct CDR3 sequences; 22% were seen once. The sample consisted of peripheral blood. The receptors originated from a woman aged 18-29 years with stable Graves' hyperthyroidism. Some clones in this sample may be carry-over from other donors' samples. Each CDR3 is given with its conserved first and last residue. A D gene is named only where the DNA matches it firmly. Size is omitted from some rows. Given values are once, few, many or a class for expanded clones.

J gene: TRBJ2-1; D gene: .; V gene: TRBV6-1; clone size: few; CDR3 DNA: TGTGCCAGCAGTGAAAGGGTGGGCGCTGGCGATGAGCAGTTCTTC; CDR3 protein: CASSERVGAGDEQFF
J gene: TRBJ2-7; D gene: TRBD2; V gene: TRBV12-3/TRBV12-4; clone size: .; CDR3 DNA: TGTGCCAGCAGACTCACGGCGGGGGGATACGAGCAGTACTTC; CDR3 protein: CASRLTAGGYEQYF
J gene: TRBJ2-7; D gene: .; V gene: TRBV6-2/TRBV6-3; clone size: few; CDR3 DNA: TGTGCCAGCAGTTACTCGTTAGGCGACAGGCCGGGACGCGAGCAGTACTTC; CDR3 protein: CASSYSLGDRPGREQYF
J gene: TRBJ2-7; D gene: .; V gene: TRBV12-3/TRBV12-4; clone size: few; CDR3 DNA: TGTGCCAGCAGTTTATCAGACAGGGTTGCCCTGTCGGGAGGCGAGCAGTACTTC; CDR3 protein: CASSLSDRVALSGGEQYF
J gene: TRBJ1-5; D gene: .; V gene: TRBV12-3/TRBV12-4; clone size: few; CDR3 DNA: TGTGCCAGCAGTTTGATGGCTCAGCCCCAGCATTTT; CDR3 protein: CASSLMAQPQHF
J gene: TRBJ2-7; D gene: .; V gene: TRBV7-2; clone size: many; CDR3 DNA: TGTGCCAGCAGCCCGGGACACCTGATATACGAGCAGTACTTC; CDR3 protein: CASSPGHLIYEQYF
J gene: TRBJ2-7; D gene: TRBD2; V gene: TRBV11-2; clone size: many; CDR3 DNA: TGTGCCAGCAGCCCCGGGACTAGCGCGGCCCGTTACGAGCAGTACTTC; CDR3 protein: CASSPGTSAARYEQYF
J gene: TRBJ2-5; D gene: .; V gene: TRBV12-5; clone size: few; CDR3 DNA: TGTGCTAGTGGTTTGCCCCCTGGGGAGACCCAGTACTTC; CDR3 protein: CASGLPPGETQYF
J gene: TRBJ2-2; D gene: .; V gene: TRBV6-4; clone size: few; CDR3 DNA: TGTGCCAGCAGGAGGGCGGGGCAGGGGTTATCATCCGGGGAGCTGTTTTTT; CDR3 protein: CASRRAGQGLSSGELFF
J gene: TRBJ1-1; D gene: .; V gene: TRBV27; clone size: many; CDR3 DNA: TGTGCCAGCAGTTTATCGGGACCGCATATGAACACTGAAGCTTTCTTT; CDR3 protein: CASSLSGPHMNTEAFF
J gene: TRBJ1-1; D gene: .; V gene: TRBV3-1; clone size: few; CDR3 DNA: TGTGCCAGCAGTGTCCTCCCCGGGACAAAGGGGAACACTGAAGCTTTCTTT; CDR3 protein: CASSVLPGTKGNTEAFF
J gene: TRBJ2-5; D gene: .; V gene: TRBV20-1; clone size: many; CDR3 DNA: TGCAGTGCGAAACAGGGTGGAGAGACCCAGTACTTC; CDR3 protein: CSAKQGGETQYF
J gene: TRBJ1-1; D gene: .; V gene: TRBV6-2/TRBV6-3; clone size: .; CDR3 DNA: TGTGCCAGCAGCCCACTGCGGAGGAACACTGAAGCTTTCTTT; CDR3 protein: CASSPLRRNTEAFF
J gene: TRBJ1-5; D gene: .; V gene: TRBV30; clone size: few; CDR3 DNA: TGTGCCTGGAGTGTACGGACCCCTGGGGGCAATCAGCCCCAGCATTTT; CDR3 protein: CAWSVRTPGGNQPQHF
J gene: TRBJ2-7; D gene: TRBD2; V gene: TRBV29-1; clone size: .; CDR3 DNA: TGCAGCGTTCAAACTAGCGGTTACTACGAGCAGTACTTC; CDR3 protein: CSVQTSGYYEQYF
J gene: TRBJ2-7; D gene: .; V gene: TRBV29-1; clone size: many; CDR3 DNA: TGCAGCGTAACGGCCAGGGAAAAACGCGAGCAGTACTTC; CDR3 protein: CSVTAREKREQYF
J gene: TRBJ1-2; D gene: TRBD1; V gene: TRBV6-2/TRBV6-3; clone size: many; CDR3 DNA: TGTGCCAGCAGTTACGGGACAGTCTATGGCTACACCTTC; CDR3 protein: CASSYGTVYGYTF
J gene: TRBJ1-1; D gene: TRBD1; V gene: TRBV19; clone size: few; CDR3 DNA: TGTGCCAGTAGTACCCGGGACAGGGGGGATTTGAACACTGAAGCTTTCTTT; CDR3 protein: CASSTRDRGDLNTEAFF
J gene: TRBJ1-1; D gene: .; V gene: TRBV19; clone size: many; CDR3 DNA: TGTGCCAGTAAAGCGGGGGTTACGGGCACTGAAGCTTTCTTT; CDR3 protein: CASKAGVTGTEAFF
J gene: TRBJ2-7; D gene: .; V gene: TRBV7-2; clone size: many; CDR3 DNA: TGTGCCAGCAGCTTCCTGACTCCGCGCGAGCAGTACTTC; CDR3 protein: CASSFLTPREQYF
J gene: TRBJ2-7; D gene: TRBD1; V gene: TRBV4-2; clone size: few; CDR3 DNA: TGTGCCAGCAGCCAAGATAGGGGGCCAAGCTGGTACGAGCAGTACTTC; CDR3 protein: CASSQDRGPSWYEQYF
J gene: TRBJ2-7; D gene: .; V gene: TRBV7-2; clone size: many; CDR3 DNA: TGTGCCAGCAGCCTCTCGGGTGGGGCAATCCCCTCCTACGAGCAGTACTTC; CDR3 protein: CASSLSGGAIPSYEQYF
J gene: TRBJ1-5; D gene: .; V gene: TRBV28; clone size: .; CDR3 DNA: TGTGCCAGCGGTGGCAGGGGCGTTAGCAATCAGCCCCAGCATTTT; CDR3 protein: CASGGRGVSNQPQHF
J gene: TRBJ2-7; D gene: TRBD1; V gene: TRBV3-1; clone size: few; CDR3 DNA: TGTGCCAGCAGCCAAAGGACAGGGGGACAGACCTACGAGCAGTACTTC; CDR3 protein: CASSQRTGGQTYEQYF
J gene: TRBJ1-5; D gene: .; V gene: TRBV12-3/TRBV12-4; clone size: many; CDR3 DNA: TGTGCCAGCAGTTTAGGATACCCTCAGCCCCAGCATTTT; CDR3 protein: CASSLGYPQPQHF
J gene: TRBJ1-5; D gene: .; V gene: TRBV12-3/TRBV12-4; clone size: few; CDR3 DNA: TGTGCCAGCAGTTTCCAGATTTATCAGCCCCAGCATTTT; CDR3 protein: CASSFQIYQPQHF
J gene: TRBJ1-2; D gene: .; V gene: TRBV29-1; clone size: many; CDR3 DNA: TGCAGCGTTGGTGGACAGCCTGGCTACACCTTC; CDR3 protein: CSVGGQPGYTF
J gene: TRBJ2-3; D gene: .; V gene: TRBV10-3; clone size: few; CDR3 DNA: TGTGCCATCAGGAGACGGGACAGCACAGATACGCAGTATTTT; CDR3 protein: CAIRRRDSTDTQYF
J gene: TRBJ2-6; D gene: .; V gene: TRBV6-2/TRBV6-3; clone size: .; CDR3 DNA: TGTGCCAGCAGTTACCAGGGGGGGTCAACCGGGGCCAACGTCCTGACTTTC; CDR3 protein: CASSYQGGSTGANVLTF
J gene: TRBJ1-2; D gene: .; V gene: TRBV5-1; clone size: many; CDR3 DNA: TGCGCCAGCAGCTTGGATGGACGCTCCTATGGCTACACCTTC; CDR3 protein: CASSLDGRSYGYTF
J gene: TRBJ2-4; D gene: .; V gene: TRBV7-2; clone size: many; CDR3 DNA: TGTGCCAGCAGCCCCACCTCTAGGGGGACTAAGTACTTC; CDR3 protein: CASSPTSRGTKYF
J gene: TRBJ2-2; D gene: .; V gene: TRBV3-1; clone size: few; CDR3 DNA: TGTGCCAGCAGCCAAGATATTACCACCGGGGAGCTGTTTTTT; CDR3 protein: CASSQDITTGELFF
J gene: TRBJ2-2; D gene: .; V gene: TRBV6-5; clone size: many; CDR3 DNA: TGTGCCAGCAGTTACTCGAAAGGGAACGGGGAGCTGTTTTTT; CDR3 protein: CASSYSKGNGELFF
J gene: TRBJ1-2; D gene: .; V gene: TRBV5-1; clone size: many; CDR3 DNA: TGCGCCAGCAGCGACGGACAGCCCCATGGCTACACCTTC; CDR3 protein: CASSDGQPHGYTF
J gene: TRBJ1-5; D gene: .; V gene: TRBV10-3; clone size: .; CDR3 DNA: TGTGCCATCTGCGACAGCAGCAATCAGCCCCAGCATTTT; CDR3 protein: CAICDSSNQPQHF
J gene: TRBJ2-4; D gene: .; V gene: TRBV5-1; clone size: .; CDR3 DNA: TGCGCCAGCAGCCAGATGGGCCCAGCCAAAAACATTAAGTACTTC; CDR3 protein: CASSQMGPAKNIKYF
J gene: TRBJ2-2; D gene: TRBD2; V gene: TRBV28; clone size: many; CDR3 DNA: TGTGCCAGCAGTTTATCCGTACTAGCGGTGGGCGGGGAGCTGTTTTTT; CDR3 protein: CASSLSVLAVGGELFF
J gene: TRBJ1-1; D gene: .; V gene: TRBV2; clone size: .; CDR3 DNA: TGTGCCAGCACCCCAAGGGCACAGGGAAAGAGAAGTACTGAAGCTTTCTTT; CDR3 protein: CASTPRAQGKRSTEAFF
J gene: TRBJ1-1; D gene: .; V gene: TRBV12-3/TRBV12-4; clone size: many; CDR3 DNA: TGTGCCAGCAGTAGGGGGGGAGAAGCTTTCTTT; CDR3 protein: CASSRGGEAFF
J gene: TRBJ2-7; D gene: .; V gene: TRBV30; clone size: many; CDR3 DNA: TGTGCCTGGAGTGTACCAGGGAAGCCCTACGAGCAGTACTTC; CDR3 protein: CAWSVPGKPYEQYF
J gene: TRBJ2-7; D gene: .; V gene: TRBV28; clone size: many; CDR3 DNA: TGTGCCAGCAGTACCCCGGGGGTAAGGGGGGCCTACGAGCAGTACTTC; CDR3 protein: CASSTPGVRGAYEQYF
J gene: TRBJ2-2; D gene: .; V gene: TRBV12-3/TRBV12-4; clone size: once; CDR3 DNA: TGTGCCAGCAAAGGTGCCGGGACCGGGGAGCTGTTTTTT; CDR3 protein: CASKGAGTGELFF
J gene: TRBJ2-2; D gene: TRBD1; V gene: TRBV5-6; clone size: .; CDR3 DNA: TGTGCCAGCCTCCGTAGACAGGGGACCGGGGAGCTGTTTTTT; CDR3 protein: CASLRRQGTGELFF
J gene: TRBJ2-5; D gene: .; V gene: TRBV7-2; clone size: .; CDR3 DNA: TGTGCCAGCAGCAGCAACGGGGCGTCGTTGGGTGAGACCCAGTACTTC; CDR3 protein: CASSSNGASLGETQYF
J gene: TRBJ1-5; D gene: .; V gene: TRBV19; clone size: many; CDR3 DNA: TGTGCCAGTAGTATGGGGGACAGCAATCAGCCCCAGCATTTT; CDR3 protein: CASSMGDSNQPQHF
J gene: TRBJ2-2; D gene: .; V gene: TRBV4-1; clone size: few; CDR3 DNA: TGCGCCAGCAGCCAAGATTTCGATAAGGGTTTATGGCAGAACACCGGGGAGCTGTTTTTT; CDR3 protein: CASSQDFDKGLWQNTGELFF
J gene: TRBJ2-2; D gene: .; V gene: TRBV19; clone size: many; CDR3 DNA: TGTGCCAGTAGTATAGGGGGGAGCACCGGGGAGCTGTTTTTT; CDR3 protein: CASSIGGSTGELFF
J gene: TRBJ2-6; D gene: .; V gene: TRBV6-1; clone size: .; CDR3 DNA: TGTGCCAGCAGCGACGCGGTCTCTGGGGCCAACGTCCTGACTTTC; CDR3 protein: CASSDAVSGANVLTF
J gene: TRBJ1-2; D gene: .; V gene: TRBV12-5; clone size: .; CDR3 DNA: TGTGCTAGTGCCCTCTCCGGGGCCGGGTTTGGCTATGGCTACACCTTC; CDR3 protein: CASALSGAGFGYGYTF
J gene: TRBJ2-7; D gene: .; V gene: TRBV11-2; clone size: .; CDR3 DNA: TGTGCCAGTCGAGGGGTGGGATTCTACGAGCAGTACTTC; CDR3 protein: CASRGVGFYEQYF
J gene: TRBJ1-5; D gene: .; V gene: TRBV28; clone size: many; CDR3 DNA: TGTGCCAGCAGACCGGGCGATCAGCCCCAGCATTTT; CDR3 protein: CASRPGDQPQHF
J gene: TRBJ1-3; D gene: .; V gene: TRBV7-2; clone size: .; CDR3 DNA: TGTGCCAGCAGCTTACCCGGGGCCACCATATATTTT; CDR3 protein: CASSLPGATIYF
J gene: TRBJ2-7; D gene: .; V gene: TRBV18; clone size: few; CDR3 DNA: TGTGCCAGCTCACCCAGGGACCTTTCCCGCGAGCAGTACTTC; CDR3 protein: CASSPRDLSREQYF
J gene: TRBJ2-2; D gene: TRBD2; V gene: TRBV10-3; clone size: few; CDR3 DNA: TGTGCCATCAGTGAAGGACTAGCGGAGAGCACCGGGGAGCTGTTTTTT; CDR3 protein: CAISEGLAESTGELFF
J gene: TRBJ2-6; D gene: .; V gene: TRBV28; clone size: many; CDR3 DNA: TGTGCCAGCAGTTTAGGCGGGAAAGATGGGGCCAACGTCCTGACTTTC; CDR3 protein: CASSLGGKDGANVLTF
J gene: TRBJ1-5; D gene: .; V gene: TRBV6-1; clone size: many; CDR3 DNA: TGTGCCAGCAGGCCGTACGCCTATAGCAATCAGCCCCAGCATTTT; CDR3 protein: CASRPYAYSNQPQHF
J gene: TRBJ1-2; D gene: .; V gene: TRBV12-3/TRBV12-4; clone size: .; CDR3 DNA: TGTGCCAGAGGGGGGGCTAACTATGGCTACACCTTC; CDR3 protein: CARGGANYGYTF